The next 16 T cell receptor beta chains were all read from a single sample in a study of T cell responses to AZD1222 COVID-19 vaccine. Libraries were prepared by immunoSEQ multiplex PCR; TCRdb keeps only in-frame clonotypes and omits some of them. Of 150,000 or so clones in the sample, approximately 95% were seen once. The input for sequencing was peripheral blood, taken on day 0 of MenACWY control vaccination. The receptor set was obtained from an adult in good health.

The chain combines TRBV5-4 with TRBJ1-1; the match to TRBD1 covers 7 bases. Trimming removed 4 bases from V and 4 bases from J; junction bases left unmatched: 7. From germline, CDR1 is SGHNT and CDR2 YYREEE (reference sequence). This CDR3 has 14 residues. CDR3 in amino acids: CASSRRDRATEAFF. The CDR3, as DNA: TGTGCCAGCAGCCGTCGGGACAGAGCCACTGAAGCTTTCTTT.

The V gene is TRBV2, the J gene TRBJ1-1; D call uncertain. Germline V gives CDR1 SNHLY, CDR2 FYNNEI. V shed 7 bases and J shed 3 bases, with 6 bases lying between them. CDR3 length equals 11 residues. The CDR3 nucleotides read TGTGCCAGCAAAGGACACACTGAAGCTTTCTTT. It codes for CASKGHTEAFF.

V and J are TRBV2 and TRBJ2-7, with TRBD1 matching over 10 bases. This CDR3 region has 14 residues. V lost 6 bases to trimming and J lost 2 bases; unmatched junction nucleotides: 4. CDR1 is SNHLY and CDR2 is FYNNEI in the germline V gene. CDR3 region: CASSRGQGAYEQYF. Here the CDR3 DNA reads TGTGCCAGCAGCCGAGGACAGGGGGCCTACGAGCAGTACTTC.

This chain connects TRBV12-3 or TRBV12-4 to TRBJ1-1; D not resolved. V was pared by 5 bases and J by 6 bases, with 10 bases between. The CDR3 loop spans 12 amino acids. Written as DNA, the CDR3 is TGTGCCAGCAGTGTCAGGTCGGCTGAAGCTTTCTTT. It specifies CASSVRSAEAFF.

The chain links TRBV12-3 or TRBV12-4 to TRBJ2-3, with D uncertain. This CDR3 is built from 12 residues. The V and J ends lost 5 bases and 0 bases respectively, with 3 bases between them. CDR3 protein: CASSPSTDTQYF. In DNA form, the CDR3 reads TGTGCCAGCAGTCCTAGCACAGATACGCAGTATTTT.

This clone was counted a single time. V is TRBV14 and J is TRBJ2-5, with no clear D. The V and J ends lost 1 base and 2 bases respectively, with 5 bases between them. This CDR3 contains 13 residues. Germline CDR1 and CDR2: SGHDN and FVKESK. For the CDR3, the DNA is TGTGCCAGCAGCCAAGTAGGTCAAGAGACCCAGTACTTC. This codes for CASSQVGQETQYF.

The CDR3 DNA reads as TGTGCCAGCCTCGGCCAGCGAACCGACAATGAGCAGTTCTTC. Translating it yields CASLGQRTDNEQFF. V and J are TRBV28 and TRBJ2-1, with D hard to call. The germline CDR1 and CDR2 sequences are MDHEN and SYDVKM. V shed 8 bases and J shed 5 bases, with 16 bases lying between them. The CDR3 covers 14 residues.

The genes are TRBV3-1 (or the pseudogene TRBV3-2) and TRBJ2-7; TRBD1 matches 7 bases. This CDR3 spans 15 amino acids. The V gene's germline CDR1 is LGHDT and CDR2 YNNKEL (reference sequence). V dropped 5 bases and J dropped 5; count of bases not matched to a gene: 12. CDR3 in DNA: TGTGCCAGCAGCTCGCGACAGGGCCCCCCACACGAGCAGTACTTC. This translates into CASSSRQGPPHEQYF.

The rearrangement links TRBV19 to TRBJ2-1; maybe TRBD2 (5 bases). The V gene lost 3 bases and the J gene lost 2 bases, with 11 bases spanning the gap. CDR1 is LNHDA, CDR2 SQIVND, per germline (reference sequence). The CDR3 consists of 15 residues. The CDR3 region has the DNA TGTGCCAGTAGTATGTCTAGCTTCCCCTACAATGAGCAGTTCTTC. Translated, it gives CASSMSSFPYNEQFF. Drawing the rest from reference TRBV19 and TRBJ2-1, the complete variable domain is DGGITQSPKYLFRKEGQNVTLSCEQNLNHDAMYWYRQDPGQGLRLIYYSQIVNDFQKGDIAEGYSVSREKKESFPLTVTSAQKNPTAFYLCASSMSSFPYNEQFFGPGTRLTVL.

CDR3 coding DNA: TGTGCCAGCAGCTTAGTTGGGACAACGAACACCGGGGAGCTGTTTTTT. Translating it yields CASSLVGTTNTGELFF. This chain uses TRBV7-2 with TRBJ2-2; TRBD1 might be the D (6 bases). Trimming cost V 1 base and J 0 bases, with 9 bases left between them. CDR1 is SGHTA and CDR2 is FQGNSA in the germline V gene. This CDR3 has 16 residues.

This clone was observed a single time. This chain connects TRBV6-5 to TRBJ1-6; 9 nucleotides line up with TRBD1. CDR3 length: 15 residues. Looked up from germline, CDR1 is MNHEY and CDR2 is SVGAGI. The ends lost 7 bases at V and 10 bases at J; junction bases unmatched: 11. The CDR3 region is CASTQGTGIESPLHF. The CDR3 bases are TGTGCCAGCACCCAAGGGACAGGGATTGAATCACCCCTCCACTTT.

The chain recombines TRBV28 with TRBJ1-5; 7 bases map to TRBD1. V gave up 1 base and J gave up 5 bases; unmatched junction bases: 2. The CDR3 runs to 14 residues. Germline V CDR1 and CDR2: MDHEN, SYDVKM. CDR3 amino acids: CASSLLTGDQPQHF. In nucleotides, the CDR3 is TGTGCCAGCAGTTTATTAACAGGGGATCAGCCCCAGCATTTT.

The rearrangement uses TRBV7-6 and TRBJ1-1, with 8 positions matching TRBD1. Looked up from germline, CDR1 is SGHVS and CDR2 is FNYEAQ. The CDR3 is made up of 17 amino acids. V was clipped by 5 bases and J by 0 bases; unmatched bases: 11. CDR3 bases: TGTGCCAGCAGCACCTTCCCCAGGGACAGGATGAACACTGAAGCTTTCTTT. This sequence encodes CASSTFPRDRMNTEAFF. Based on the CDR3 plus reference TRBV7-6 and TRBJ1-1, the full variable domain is GAGVSQSPRYKVTKRGQDVALRCDPISGHVSLYWYRQALGQGPEFLTYFNYEAQQDKSGLPNDRFSAERPEGSISTLTIQRTEQRDSAMYRCASSTFPRDRMNTEAFFGQGTRLTVV.

The CDR3 loop is CASSHRREGNTIYF. The CDR3 DNA follows: TGTGCCAGTAGCCACAGACGCGAGGGAAACACCATATATTTT. V is TRBV19 and J is TRBJ1-3, with D unclear. Germline assignment: CDR1 LNHDA and CDR2 SQIVND (reference sequence). V was shortened by 6 bases and J by 4 bases, with 13 bases between the two germline ends. The CDR3 extends over 14 amino acids.

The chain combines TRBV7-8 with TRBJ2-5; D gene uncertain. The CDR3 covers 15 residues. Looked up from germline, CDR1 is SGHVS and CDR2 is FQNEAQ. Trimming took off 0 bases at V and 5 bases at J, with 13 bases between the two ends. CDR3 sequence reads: CASSLADASGETQYF. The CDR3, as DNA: TGTGCCAGCAGCTTAGCGGATGCCTCCGGGGAGACCCAGTACTTC.

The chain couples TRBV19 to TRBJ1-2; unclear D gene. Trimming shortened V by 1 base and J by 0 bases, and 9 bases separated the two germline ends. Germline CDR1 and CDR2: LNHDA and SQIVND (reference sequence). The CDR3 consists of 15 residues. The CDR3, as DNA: TGTGCCAGTAGTATAGGAGGAAAAACTAACTATGGCTACACCTTC. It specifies CASSIGGKTNYGYTF. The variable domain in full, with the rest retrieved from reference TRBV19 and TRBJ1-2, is DGGITQSPKYLFRKEGQNVTLSCEQNLNHDAMYWYRQDPGQGLRLIYYSQIVNDFQKGDIAEGYSVSREKKESFPLTVTSAQKNPTAFYLCASSIGGKTNYGYTFGSGTRLTVV.